This TCR beta chain appears in the sequencing data of a study of graft-versus-host responses after intestinal transplantation. Study details: Multivisceral, liver-intestinal, or isolated intestinal transplants were given to recipients.

Germline assignment: CDR1 SGHAT and CDR2 FQNNGV. The CDR3 is 12 amino acids. V shed 6 bases, J shed 8 bases, and the junction held 4 bases outside the gene matches. Note on this clone: What it recognizes is unknown.

Whole-study results and caveats: The study associated peak circulating GvH clone levels with early post-transplant HvG declines. There were GvH clones found in recipient marrow, and some of them appeared first in ileum or blood. High graft-versus-host to host-versus-graft T cell clonal ratios marked allografts of patients with graft-donor macrochimerism.

Repertoires were generated with immunoSEQ multiplex PCR, while TCRdb's copy carries only in-frame clones and drops some. The sample comprises just under 65,000 clones, 90% of which are singletons, and about 1.8% rests with the top ten. V usage is TRBV11-2 and J usage is TRBJ2-1; TRBD2 agrees at 7 bases. The TCR originated in a human donor who was the organ donor for an intestinal transplant. The material was unstimulated CD8+ T cells sorted from spleen or lymph node cells, obtained before transplant. CDR3 nucleotides: TGTGCCAGCAGGACTGGGGGGGATGAGCAGTTCTTC. Protein sequence: CASRTGGDEQFF. The variable domain in full, completed from reference TRBV11-2 and TRBJ2-1, reads EAGVAQSPRYKIIEKRQSVAFWCNPISGHATLYWYQQILGQGPKLLIQFQNNGVVDDSQLPKDRFSAERLKGVDSTLKIQPAKLEDSAVYLCASRTGGDEQFFGPGTRLTVL.